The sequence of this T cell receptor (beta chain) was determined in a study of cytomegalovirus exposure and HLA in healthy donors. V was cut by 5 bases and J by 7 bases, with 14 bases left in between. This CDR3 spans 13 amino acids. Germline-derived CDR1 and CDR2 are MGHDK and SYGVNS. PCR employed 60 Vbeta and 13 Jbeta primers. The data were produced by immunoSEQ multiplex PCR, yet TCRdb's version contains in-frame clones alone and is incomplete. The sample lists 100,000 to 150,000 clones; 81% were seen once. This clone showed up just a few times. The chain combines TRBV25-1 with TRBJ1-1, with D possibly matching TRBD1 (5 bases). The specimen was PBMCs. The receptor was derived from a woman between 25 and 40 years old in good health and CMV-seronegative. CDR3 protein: CASSNPGSNEAFF. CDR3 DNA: TGTGCCAGCAGTAACCCAGGGTCGAATGAAGCTTTCTTT.